This record concerns one T cell receptor (beta chain) sequence. This record comes from a study of blood T cell repertoires in COVID-19. How the authors handled the data: Nucleated cell counts were estimated from reference gene primer amplification. Clones were sequenced by immunoSEQ multiplex PCR, and TCRdb holds only the in-frame ones, with some missing. That table is the source of V, J and clone size, and D and trimming were worked out from the DNA. The table lists more than 250,000 clones, roughly 85% of them singletons. The sample taken for sequencing was PBMCs or T cells enriched from blood (not recorded which). The receptor was derived from a woman aged 30 to 39 who had recovered from COVID-19.

The CDR3 here is CASSQEDRGYGYTF. CDR3 nucleotides: TGCGCCAGCAGCCAAGAGGACAGGGGTTATGGCTACACCTTC. This chain connects TRBV4-3 to TRBJ1-2; 9 bases are a match to TRBD1. This CDR3 is built from 14 residues. Germline V gives CDR1 LGHNA, CDR2 YSLEER. With V trimmed by 0 bases and J by 5 bases, 1 base remained unmatched.